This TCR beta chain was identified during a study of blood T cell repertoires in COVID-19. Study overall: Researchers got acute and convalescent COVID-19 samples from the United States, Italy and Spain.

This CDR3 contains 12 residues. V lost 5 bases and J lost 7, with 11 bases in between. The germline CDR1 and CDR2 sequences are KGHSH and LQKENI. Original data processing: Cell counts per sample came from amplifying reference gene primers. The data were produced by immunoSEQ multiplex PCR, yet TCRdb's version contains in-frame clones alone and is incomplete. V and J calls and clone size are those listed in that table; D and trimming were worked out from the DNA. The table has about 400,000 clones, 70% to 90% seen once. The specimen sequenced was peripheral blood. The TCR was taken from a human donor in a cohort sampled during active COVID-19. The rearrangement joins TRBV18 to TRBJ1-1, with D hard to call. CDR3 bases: TGTGCCAGCTCATCCACAGCCGATGAAGCTTTCTTT. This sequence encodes CASSSTADEAFF.